This TCR beta chain is from a study of blood T cell repertoires in COVID-19. Study-level background: The United States, Italy and Spain supplied acute and convalescent COVID-19 samples. PBMCs, B-cell-depleted T cells, or T cells were the source of the cDNA or gDNA that made up the material.

The CDR3 consists of 14 residues. The V gene's germline CDR1 is LGHDT and CDR2 YNNKEL (reference sequence). Trimming removed 4 bases at V and 0 bases at J, with 7 bases between. Here immunoSEQ multiplex PCR was the method, and the copy in TCRdb shows in-frame clones only, minus some. The repertoire has some 190,000 clones, just under 85% of them found once; the top ten carry 4.5% to 6%. This TCR was recovered from a woman between 65 and 79 years old with active or convalescent COVID-19. Sequenced input: peripheral blood. The chain joins TRBV3-1 (or the pseudogene TRBV3-2) to TRBJ1-3; D not resolved. CDR3 bases: TGTGCCAGCAGCCTGGACTCCTCTGGAAACACCATATATTTT. It is translated as CASSLDSSGNTIYF.